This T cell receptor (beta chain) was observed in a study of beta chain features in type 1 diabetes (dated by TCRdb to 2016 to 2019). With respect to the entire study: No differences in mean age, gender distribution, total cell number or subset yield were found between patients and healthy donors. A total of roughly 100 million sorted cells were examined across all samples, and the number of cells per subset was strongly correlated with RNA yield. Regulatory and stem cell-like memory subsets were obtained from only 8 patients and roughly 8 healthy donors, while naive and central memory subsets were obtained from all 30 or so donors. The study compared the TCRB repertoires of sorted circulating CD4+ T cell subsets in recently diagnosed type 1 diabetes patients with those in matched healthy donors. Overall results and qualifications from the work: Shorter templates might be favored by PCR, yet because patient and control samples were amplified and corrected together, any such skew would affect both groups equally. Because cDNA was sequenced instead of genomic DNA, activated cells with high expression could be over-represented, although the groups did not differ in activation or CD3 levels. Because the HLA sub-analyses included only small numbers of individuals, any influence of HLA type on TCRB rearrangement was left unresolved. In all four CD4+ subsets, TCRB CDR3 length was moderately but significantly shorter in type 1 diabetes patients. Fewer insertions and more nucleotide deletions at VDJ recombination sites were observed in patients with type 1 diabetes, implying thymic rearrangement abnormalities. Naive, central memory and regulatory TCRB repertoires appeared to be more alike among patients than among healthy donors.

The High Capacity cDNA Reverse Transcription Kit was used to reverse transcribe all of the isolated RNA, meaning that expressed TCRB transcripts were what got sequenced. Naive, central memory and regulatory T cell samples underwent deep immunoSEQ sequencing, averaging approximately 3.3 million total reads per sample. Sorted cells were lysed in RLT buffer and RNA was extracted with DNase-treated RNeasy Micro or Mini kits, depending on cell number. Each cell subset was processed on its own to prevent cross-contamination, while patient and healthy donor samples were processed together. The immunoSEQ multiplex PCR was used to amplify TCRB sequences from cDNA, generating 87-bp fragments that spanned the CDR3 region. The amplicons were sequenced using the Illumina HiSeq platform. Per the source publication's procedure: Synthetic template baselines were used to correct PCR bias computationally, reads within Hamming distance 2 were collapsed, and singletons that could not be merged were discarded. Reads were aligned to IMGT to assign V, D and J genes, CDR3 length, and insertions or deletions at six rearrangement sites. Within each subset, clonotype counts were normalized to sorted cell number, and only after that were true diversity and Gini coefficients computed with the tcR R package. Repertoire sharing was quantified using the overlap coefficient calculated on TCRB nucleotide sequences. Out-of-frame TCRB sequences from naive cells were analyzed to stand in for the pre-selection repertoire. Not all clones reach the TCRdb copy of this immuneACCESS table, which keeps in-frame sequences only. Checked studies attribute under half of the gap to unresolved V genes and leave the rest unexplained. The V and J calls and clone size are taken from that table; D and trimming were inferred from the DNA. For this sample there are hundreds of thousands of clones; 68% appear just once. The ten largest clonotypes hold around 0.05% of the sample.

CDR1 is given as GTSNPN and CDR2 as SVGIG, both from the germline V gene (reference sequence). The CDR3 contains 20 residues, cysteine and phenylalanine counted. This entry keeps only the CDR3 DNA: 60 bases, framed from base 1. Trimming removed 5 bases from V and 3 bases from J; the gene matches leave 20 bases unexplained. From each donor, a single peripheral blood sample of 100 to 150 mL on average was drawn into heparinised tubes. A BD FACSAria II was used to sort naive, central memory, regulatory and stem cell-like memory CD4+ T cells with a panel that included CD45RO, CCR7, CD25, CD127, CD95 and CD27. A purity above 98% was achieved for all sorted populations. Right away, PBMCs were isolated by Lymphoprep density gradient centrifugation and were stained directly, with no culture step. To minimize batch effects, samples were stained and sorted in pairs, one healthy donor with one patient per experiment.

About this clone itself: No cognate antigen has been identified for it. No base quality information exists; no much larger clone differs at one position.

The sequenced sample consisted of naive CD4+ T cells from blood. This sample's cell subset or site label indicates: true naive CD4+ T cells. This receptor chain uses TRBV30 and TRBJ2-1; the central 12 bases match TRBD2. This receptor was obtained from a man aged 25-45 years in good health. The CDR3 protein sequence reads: CAWGSGESSGRAGGYNEQFF. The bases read TGTGCCTGGGGCTCGGGGGAATCTAGCGGGAGGGCCGGAGGCTACAATGAGCAGTTCTTC.